This T cell receptor beta chain was retrieved from a study of blood T cell repertoires in COVID-19. Original processing notes: Reference gene primers were amplified, and this amplification served to estimate nucleated cell counts. TCRdb's table, derived via immunoSEQ multiplex PCR, lists solely in-frame clones and lacks some. Clonal size and the V and J genes are those of that table, whereas D and trimming came from the DNA. The sample shows about 670,000 clones, 80% to 90% of them seen only once. Only a few counts were recorded for this clone. This may be a read error: a much more frequent sequence differs by one nucleotide. Per the germline V gene, CDR1 is SGHKS and CDR2 is YYEKEE (reference sequence). This CDR3 region has 13 residues. Trimming left V 0 bases short and J 2 bases short, with 5 bases between.

The chain carries TRBV5-5 and TRBJ1-2; TRBD1 might be the D (5 bases). The receptor was derived from a woman aged 18 to 35 with acute or convalescent COVID-19. Sequences were obtained from peripheral blood. The CDR3 bases are TGTGCCAGCAGCTTGGACAGGAACTATGGCTACACCTTC. It specifies CASSLDRNYGYTF.